The present TCR beta chain was sequenced within a study of CD8+ T cells in alopecia areata. About the research overall: The drug, oral tofacitinib, was given to treated patients at 5 to 10 mg twice daily. Study results and limitations: Scalp clonality, together with expanded CD8+ clones among the top 100, fell significantly with tofacitinib.

Trimming stripped 8 bases from V and 2 bases from J, with 8 bases between. The length of the CDR3 is 11 residues. The germline CDR1 and CDR2 sequences are DFQATT and SNEGSKA (reference sequence). Treatment noted: oral pan-JAK inhibitor, 5-10 mg twice daily. Peripheral blood samples and lesional scalp punch biopsies were obtained from alopecia areata patients. Remarks on this clone: Antigen: not known.

In each case, RNA was isolated and then reverse transcribed into cDNA as the sequencing template. The repertoire was sequenced with immunoSEQ multiplex PCR; TCRdb's copy has only in-frame clones and lacks some. The sample lists about 220,000 clones, under 60% seen once, with roughly 1.5% in the top ten. The receptor comes from a human donor with alopecia areata. Sample: CD4+ T cells sorted from blood, taken at week 4, from a patient treated with tofacitinib. The chain joins TRBV20-1 to TRBJ2-3; no reliable D call. In DNA, the CDR3 is TGCAGTTCGCGGATCACAGATACGCAGTATTTT. Its protein is CSSRITDTQYF.